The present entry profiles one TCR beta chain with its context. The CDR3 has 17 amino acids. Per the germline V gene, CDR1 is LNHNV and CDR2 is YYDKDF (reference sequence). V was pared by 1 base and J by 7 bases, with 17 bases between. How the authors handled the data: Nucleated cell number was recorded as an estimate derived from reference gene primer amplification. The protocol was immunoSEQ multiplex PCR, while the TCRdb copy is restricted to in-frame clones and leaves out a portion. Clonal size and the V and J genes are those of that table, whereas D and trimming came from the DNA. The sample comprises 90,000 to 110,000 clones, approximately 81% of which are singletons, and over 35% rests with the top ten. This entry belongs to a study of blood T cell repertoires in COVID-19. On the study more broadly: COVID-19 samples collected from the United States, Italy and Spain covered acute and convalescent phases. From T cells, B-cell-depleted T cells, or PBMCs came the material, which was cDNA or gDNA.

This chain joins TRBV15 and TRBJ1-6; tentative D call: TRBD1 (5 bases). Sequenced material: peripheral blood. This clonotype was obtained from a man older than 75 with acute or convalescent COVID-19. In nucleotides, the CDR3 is TGTGCCACCAGCAGAGCCTCAGGAAGGGGAGGGAATTCACCCCTCCACTTT. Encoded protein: CATSRASGRGGNSPLHF. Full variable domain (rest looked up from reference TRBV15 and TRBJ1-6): DAMVIQNPRYQVTQFGKPVTLSCSQTLNHNVMYWYQQKSSQAPKLLFHYYDKDFNNEADTPDNFQSRRPNTSFCFLDIRSPGLGDTAMYLCATSRASGRGGNSPLHFGNGTRLTVT.